This T cell receptor (beta chain) was identified during a study of cytomegalovirus exposure and HLA in healthy donors. 13 Jbeta primers and 60 Vbeta primers were used for the PCR. Assay: immunoSEQ multiplex PCR; the TCRdb copy retains only in-frame clones and omits some. The sample has roughly 80,000 clones; around 78% are singletons. J lost 7 bases, V lost 5 bases, and 10 bases had no gene match. CDR1 and CDR2 from the germline V gene are SGHTA and FQGTGA. This CDR3 has 15 residues. Sequenced: PBMCs. The sequence came from a man aged 40-49 years in good health and CMV-seronegative. The chain combines TRBV7-3 with TRBJ1-1; 10 bases are shared with TRBD1. The DNA of the CDR3 is TGTGCCAGCAGCCGAAGGGGGACAGGGGTAATTGAAGCTTTCTTT. Encoded protein: CASSRRGTGVIEAFF. The full variable domain, completed using reference TRBV7-3 and TRBJ1-1, is GAGVSQTPSNKVTEKGKYVELRCDPISGHTALYWYRQSLGQGPEFLIYFQGTGAADDSGLPNDRFFAVRPEGSVSTLKIQRTERGDSAVYLCASSRRGTGVIEAFFGQGTRLTVV.